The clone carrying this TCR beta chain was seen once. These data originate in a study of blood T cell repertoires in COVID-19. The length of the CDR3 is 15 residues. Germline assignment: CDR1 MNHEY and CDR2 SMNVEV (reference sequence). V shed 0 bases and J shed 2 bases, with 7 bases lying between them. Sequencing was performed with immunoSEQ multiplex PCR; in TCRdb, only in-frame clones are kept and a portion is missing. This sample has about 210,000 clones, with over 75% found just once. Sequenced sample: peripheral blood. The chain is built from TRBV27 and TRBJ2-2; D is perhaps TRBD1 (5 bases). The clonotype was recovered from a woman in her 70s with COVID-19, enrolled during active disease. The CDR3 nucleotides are TGTGCCAGCAGTTTATCCAGGGAAAACACCGGGGAGCTGTTTTTT. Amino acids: CASSLSRENTGELFF.